This T cell receptor (beta chain) comes out of a study of breast tumors, draining lymph nodes, adjacent tissues. Study results and caveats: Luminal-like breast cancer showed significantly higher tumor–nontumor repertoire similarity than basal-like.

Via MiXCR, TCRdb re-called the multiplex PCR reads, giving one row per CDR3 protein. In the table there are approximately 210,000 distinct CDR3 sequences, under 35% of which are singletons. CDR1 and CDR2 from the germline V gene are LGHDT and YNNKEL (reference sequence). The CDR3 has 15 residues. Breast cancer patients provided tissue from their axillary draining lymph nodes. Regarding this clonotype: What it binds is unknown. Germline and junction disagree at one end, which may indicate a read error.

This chain connects TRBV3-1 to TRBJ1-1, with a tentative D call TRBD1 (5 bases). The sample taken for sequencing was axillary lymph node tissue. This sequence originates from a female donor with breast cancer. Some clones in this sample may be carry-over from other donors' samples. The chain's CDR3 is CASKTAGPANTEAFF. DNA of the CDR3: TGCGCCAGCAAAACGGCGGGGCCGGCGAACACTGAAGCTTTCTTT.